This is a list of T cell receptor beta chains from one sample in a study of blood T cell repertoires in COVID-19. Data came from immunoSEQ multiplex PCR; TCRdb stores just in-frame clones and leaves some out. Found here are approximately 69,000 clones, roughly 87% of them singletons; the top ten hold roughly 15%. Sequencing input: peripheral blood. These receptors were obtained from a woman of 80 years or more with acute or convalescent COVID-19. CDR3s include the opening cysteine and the closing phenylalanine or tryptophan. The order of the fields is V gene, D gene, clone size, J gene, CDR3 DNA, CDR3 protein. A D gene is named only where the DNA matches it firmly. Clone size, where shown, is once, few, many, or a class for clones that have expanded.

TRBV7-2	NA	NA	TRBJ2-5	TGTGCCAGCAGTCAGGGCAGGGGAGGGGAGACCCAGTACTTC	CASSQGRGGETQYF
TRBV6-5	NA	NA	TRBJ1-4	TGTGCCAGCAGTCCCCGTCGGCAGGGTGAAAAACTGTTTTTT	CASSPRRQGEKLFF
TRBV4-1	NA	NA	TRBJ1-3	TGCGCCAGCAGCCAAGCCAGCTCTGGAAACACCATATATTTT	CASSQASSGNTIYF
TRBV29-1	NA	NA	TRBJ2-1	TGCAGCGTCGACACAGGGCACCTACTTCAAGCGGTAACCTACAATGAGCAGTTCTTC	CSVDTGHLLQAVTYNEQFF
TRBV6-5	NA	NA	TRBJ1-1	TGTGCCAGCAGTTACGTCGGGGATCTCATGAACACTGAAGCTTTCTTT	CASSYVGDLMNTEAFF
TRBV6-5	NA	NA	TRBJ1-5	TGTGCCAGCAGTTACTCGGGAAGGGAGAATCAGCCCCAGCATTTT	CASSYSGRENQPQHF
TRBV27	TRBD1	NA	TRBJ1-2	TGTGCCAGCACTCAAGGTCGACAGGGGGGGCGTCCCGAGGGCTACACCTTC	CASTQGRQGGRPEGYTF
TRBV27	NA	NA	TRBJ2-6	TGTGCCAGCAGTTTCTCCCCCTCTGGGGCCAACGTCCTGACTTTC	CASSFSPSGANVLTF
TRBV28	TRBD2	once	TRBJ2-7	TGTGCCAGCAGCATACTAGCGGGTAGCTCCTACGAGCAGTACTTC	CASSILAGSSYEQYF
TRBV18	NA	few	TRBJ1-5	TGTGCCAGCTCACCCGAAGTGGGGGCTCGGGTTCAGCCCCAGCATTTT	CASSPEVGARVQPQHF
TRBV29-1	TRBD2	NA	TRBJ2-1	TGCAGCGTGGGGGGAGGTGGCGGGAGTAGGAATGAGCAGTTCTTC	CSVGGGGGSRNEQFF
TRBV9	NA	many	TRBJ2-1	TGTGCCAGCAGCGCCGCTACAGTAAATGAGCAGTTCTTC	CASSAATVNEQFF
TRBV20-1	TRBD2	once	TRBJ2-1	TGCAGTGCTAGTCCCGGCGGGGGACTAGCGGGCCGCTCCTACAATGAGCAGTTCTTC	CSASPGGGLAGRSYNEQFF
TRBV11-1	NA	NA	TRBJ2-2	TGTGCCAGCAGCTCACAGGTTTCCCGGGAGCTGTTTTTT	CASSSQVSRELFF
TRBV4-3	NA	NA	TRBJ2-7	TGCGCCAGCAGCCAAGATAGCTCTAGCTCCTACGAGCAGTACTTC	CASSQDSSSSYEQYF
TRBV19	TRBD1	once	TRBJ2-3	TGTGCCAGTAGTTTTCGCACAGGGGCAGATACGCAGTATTTT	CASSFRTGADTQYF
TRBV21-1	NA	NA	TRBJ2-1	TGTGCCAGCGGGGACAGGGAAGGGAATGAGCAGTTCTTC	CASGDREGNEQFF
TRBV7-8	NA	NA	TRBJ2-1	TGTGCCAGCAGCTTTGTCGGGATATACAATGAGCAGTTCTTC	CASSFVGIYNEQFF
TRBV6-5	NA	NA	TRBJ2-7	TGTGCCAGCAGAACCACGGGAAGCTCCTACGAGCAGTACTTC	CASRTTGSSYEQYF
TRBV3-1/TRBV3-2	TRBD2	NA	TRBJ2-6	TGTGCCAGCAGCCAGGGACTAGCGGGAGGGCCCGGGGCCAACGTCCTGACTTTC	CASSQGLAGGPGANVLTF
TRBV21-1	NA	NA	TRBJ1-1	TGTGCCAGCAGCTGGGGGGGAACGGACACTGAAGCTTTCTTT	CASSWGGTDTEAFF
TRBV18	TRBD2	few	TRBJ2-5	TGTGCCAGCTCACCCGCTCGGACTAGCGGGAGTGAGACCCAGTACTTC	CASSPARTSGSETQYF
TRBV28	NA	NA	TRBJ2-2	TGTGCCAGCAGTCCCGGACAGACGAACACCGGGGAGCTGTTTTTT	CASSPGQTNTGELFF